This entry describes one T cell receptor (beta chain). Sequenced by immunoSEQ multiplex PCR; TCRdb stores in-frame clones only, minus some. In the table there are 87,000 or so clones, just under 90% of which are singletons. The data were obtained in a study of siplizumab effects on memory and regulatory T cells. V was clipped by 0 bases and J by 5 bases; unmatched bases: 8. The CDR3 runs 16 residues. Germline V CDR1 and CDR2: SGHRS, YFSETQ. The chain has TRBV5-1 and TRBJ2-5; TRBD2 aligns across 9 bases. The sample taken for sequencing was CD4+ T cells sorted from blood. The sequence was obtained from a human donor in good health. CDR3 bases: TGCGCCAGCAGCTTGGCCGGTATAGCGGGAGAGGAGACCCAGTACTTC. It is translated as CASSLAGIAGEETQYF. The full variable domain, its missing parts supplied by reference TRBV5-1 and TRBJ2-5, is KAGVTQTPRYLIKTRGQQVTLSCSPISGHRSVSWYQQTPGQGLQFLFEYFSETQRNKGNFPGRFSGRQFSNSRSEMNVSTLELGDSALYLCASSLAGIAGEETQYFGPGTRLLVL.